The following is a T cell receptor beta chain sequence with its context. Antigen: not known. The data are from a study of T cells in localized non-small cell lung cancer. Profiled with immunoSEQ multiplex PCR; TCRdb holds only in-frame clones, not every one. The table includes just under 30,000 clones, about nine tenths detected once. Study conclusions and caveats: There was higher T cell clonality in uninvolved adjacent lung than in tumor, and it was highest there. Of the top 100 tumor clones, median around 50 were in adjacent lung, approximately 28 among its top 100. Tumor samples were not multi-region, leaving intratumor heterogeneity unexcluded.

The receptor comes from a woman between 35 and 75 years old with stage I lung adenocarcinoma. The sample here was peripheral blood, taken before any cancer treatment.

The CDR3 DNA sequence: TGTGCCAGCAGTGTACTAGCGGGAGGTGTCAATGAGCAGTTCTTC. The encoded protein is CASSVLAGGVNEQFF. The chain carries TRBV6-1 and TRBJ2-1, with 12 bases lining up with TRBD2. Germline lookup yields CDR1 MNHNS and CDR2 SASEGT. The V and J ends lost 4 bases and 6 bases, in that order; junction bases with no gene match: 4. The CDR3 extends over 15 amino acids.